One sample yielded the 27 T cell receptor beta chains listed below, sequenced in a study of cytomegalovirus exposure and HLA in healthy donors. 13 Jbeta primers and 60 Vbeta primers were used for the PCR. Clones were sequenced by immunoSEQ multiplex PCR, and TCRdb holds only the in-frame ones, with some missing. The profile shows over 130,000 clones, 65% to 85% of them singletons. The material sequenced was PBMCs. The receptors here all came from a man aged 50 or older in good health and CMV-seronegative.

The chain uses TRBV19 and TRBJ2-1; 9 nucleotides agree with TRBD1. The CDR3 runs to 16 residues. V trimming: 3 bases; J trimming: 8 bases; junction bases outside the gene matches: 11. CDR1 and CDR2 (germline): LNHDA, SQIVND (reference sequence). The CDR3 DNA reads as TGTGCCAGTAGTATCGAACCGGGACAGGGATCCGATGAGCAGTTCTTC. Translating it yields CASSIEPGQGSDEQFF.

The V gene is TRBV10-1, the J gene TRBJ1-1, with D tentatively TRBD1 (6 bases). Germline CDR1 reads WNHNN; CDR2 reads SYGVQD (reference sequence). The CDR3 runs to 13 residues. The ends were cut back, 5 bases at V and 2 bases at J, with 9 bases in the middle. Written as DNA, the CDR3 is TGCGCCAGCAGTCGGGACATCAACACTGAAGCTTTCTTT. As protein: CASSRDINTEAFF.

This sequence joins TRBV11-2 and TRBJ1-5, with 8 bases lining up with TRBD1. Trimming at V came to 5 bases and at J to 4 bases, leaving 7 bases not matched to a gene. In germline, CDR1 is SGHAT, CDR2 FQNNGV. The CDR3 runs to 15 residues. The CDR3 spells CASSRGTGLNQPQHF. The CDR3 bases are TGTGCCAGCAGCCGGGGGACAGGACTTAATCAGCCCCAGCATTTT.

The CDR3 sequence: CASTSSVNTEAFF. DNA for the CDR3: TGTGCCAGCACCAGTTCCGTGAACACTGAAGCTTTCTTT. The V call is TRBV27, the J call TRBJ1-1; D remains unclear. V was trimmed by 7 bases and J by 0 bases, leaving 9 bases between them. Germline lookup yields CDR1 MNHEY and CDR2 SMNVEV (reference sequence). The CDR3 is made up of 13 amino acids.

This rearrangement joins TRBV7-6 to TRBJ1-1; no firm D call. This CDR3 has 14 amino acids. V lost 0 bases, J lost 3 bases, and 8 bases lay in between. Per germline, CDR1 SGHVS and CDR2 FNYEAQ. This CDR3 is CASSLATGDTEAFF. The CDR3 DNA reads as TGTGCCAGCAGCTTAGCAACGGGTGACACTGAAGCTTTCTTT.

V gene TRBV30 combines with J gene TRBJ2-2, with D possibly matching TRBD1 (5 bases). V lost 2 bases to trimming and J lost 5 bases, with 12 bases between them. Germline V lookup: CDR1 GTSNPN, CDR2 SVGIG (reference sequence). The CDR3 loop spans 14 amino acids. The CDR3 loop is CAWSRVRATGELFF. Here the CDR3 DNA reads TGTGCCTGGAGTCGGGTCAGGGCTACCGGGGAGCTGTTTTTT.

The chain recombines TRBV29-1 with TRBJ2-7; 12 positions match TRBD2. The V segment lost 1 base and the J segment 3 bases; nucleotides outside the gene matches: 10. This CDR3 contains 17 residues. The germline gives CDR1 SQVTM, CDR2 ANQGSEA. The DNA for the CDR3 is TGCAGCGTTGAAGTCGCTAATGGACTAGCGGGGCGCTACGAGCAGTACTTC. The encoded protein is CSVEVANGLAGRYEQYF.

This chain uses TRBV7-3 with TRBJ2-3; D is unresolved. The CDR3 is 15 residues long. The V gene's germline CDR1 is SGHTA and CDR2 FQGTGA. V lost 2 bases and J 1 base, leaving 10 bases between the germline ends. CDR3 sequence: CASSLYDLRTDTQYF. As DNA, the CDR3 is TGTGCCAGCAGCTTATATGACTTACGCACAGATACGCAGTATTTT.

The chain recombines TRBV11-3 with TRBJ1-2; 8 bases fit TRBD1. The V segment lost 5 bases and the J segment 7 bases; nucleotides outside the gene matches: 12. This CDR3 has 15 residues. Germline assignment: CDR1 SGHNT and CDR2 YENEEA. The CDR3 DNA is TGTGCCAGCAGCCCCAGAGGGACAGGATCAACTGGCTACACCTTC. Translating gives CASSPRGTGSTGYTF.

The chain combines TRBV25-1 with TRBJ2-7; 8 bases are shared with TRBD1. The germline V gene has CDR1 MGHDK and CDR2 SYGVNS. With 3 bases clipped from V and 5 bases from J, the junction kept 9 bases outside the gene matches. This CDR3 is built from 15 residues. The CDR3 loop is CASSDPSTGVDEQYF. CDR3 coding DNA: TGTGCCAGCAGTGACCCCTCGACAGGGGTCGACGAGCAGTACTTC.

This chain uses TRBV29-1 with TRBJ1-1, with 9 bases aligning to TRBD1. This CDR3 comprises 14 residues. The J segment lost 6 bases and the V segment lost 5 bases, leaving 10 bases of the junction unmatched. Germline V gene lookup returns CDR1 SQVTM and CDR2 ANQGSEA. This chain's CDR3 is CSVRDREMGAEAFF. CDR3 nucleotides: TGCAGCGTTCGGGACAGGGAAATGGGAGCTGAAGCTTTCTTT.

This clone was recorded only once. V usage is TRBV5-4 and J usage is TRBJ1-2; 7 positions match TRBD1. CDR1 is SGHNT, CDR2 YYREEE, per germline (reference sequence). This CDR3 has 13 residues. V shed 4 bases, J shed 4 bases, and the junction held 4 bases outside the gene matches. In nucleotides, the CDR3 is TGTGCCAGCAGCCGCACAGGGGTCTATGGCTACACCTTC. Its translation is CASSRTGVYGYTF.

J is TRBJ1-2 and V is TRBV7-8, with D tentatively TRBD1 (5 bases). The ends were cut back, 3 bases at V and 2 bases at J, with 16 bases in the middle. CDR3 length: 16 residues. The germline gives CDR1 SGHVS, CDR2 FQNEAQ. In DNA, the CDR3 is TGTGCCAGCAGCTTGGGGTTGAGGAGGGGCAACTATGGCTACACCTTC. Translated: CASSLGLRRGNYGYTF.

The rearrangement joins TRBV5-6 to TRBJ1-4; D perhaps matches TRBD1 (6 bases). In germline, CDR1 is SGHDT, CDR2 YYEEEE. The CDR3 spans 18 residues. Between the trimmed V and J ends, which lost 3 bases and 5 bases, there was a span of 23 bases. CDR3 loop: CASSWRGGTPSKNEKLFF. Here the CDR3 DNA reads TGTGCCAGCAGCTGGCGTGGGGGCACCCCCTCTAAAAATGAAAAACTGTTTTTT.

V is TRBV5-1 and J is TRBJ2-7, with 9 bases aligning to TRBD1. CDR3 length: 14 amino acids. Germline assignment: CDR1 SGHRS and CDR2 YFSETQ. V gave up 4 bases and J gave up 6 bases; unmatched junction bases: 8. CDR3 DNA sequence: TGCGCCAGCAGCGCAGGGACAGGGTCTTCCGAGCAGTACTTC. This encodes CASSAGTGSSEQYF. Together with reference TRBV5-1 and TRBJ2-7, the CDR3 gives the full variable domain: KAGVTQTPRYLIKTRGQQVTLSCSPISGHRSVSWYQQTPGQGLQFLFEYFSETQRNKGNFPGRFSGRQFSNSRSEMNVSTLELGDSALYLCASSAGTGSSEQYFGPGTRLTVT.

This chain links TRBV29-1 with TRBJ1-2; unclear D gene. Germline V lookup: CDR1 SQVTM, CDR2 ANQGSEA. Trimming removed 3 bases from V and 2 bases from J, with 13 bases in between. This CDR3 is 14 amino acids long. This CDR3 reads CSVERNRLNYGYTF. Here the CDR3 DNA reads TGCAGCGTTGAGCGGAACAGACTAAACTATGGCTACACCTTC.

This chain connects TRBV30 to TRBJ2-2; 9 positions agree with TRBD1. The CDR3 covers 13 residues. Trimming removed 4 bases from V and 5 bases from J; junction bases left unmatched: 2. Germline V gene data show CDR1 as GTSNPN and CDR2 as SVGIG (reference sequence). This CDR3 reads CAWTGTGTGELFF. The CDR3 DNA reads TGTGCCTGGACCGGGACAGGGACCGGGGAGCTGTTTTTT.

The gene calls are TRBV6-1 and TRBJ1-2; 9 nucleotides line up with TRBD1. With V trimmed by 6 bases and J by 2 bases, 7 bases remained unmatched. Germline CDR1 and CDR2: MNHNS and SASEGT. The CDR3 loop spans 15 amino acids. The CDR3 sequence is CASSEETGGNYGYTF. CDR3 sequence (DNA): TGTGCCAGCAGCGAGGAGACAGGGGGGAACTATGGCTACACCTTC.

This clone has a handful of counts. The chain carries TRBV19 and TRBJ1-1, with a possible D match to TRBD1 (5 bases). With 3 bases removed from V and 0 bases from J, the gap between germline ends came to 11 bases. CDR3 length: 15 amino acids. Per germline, CDR1 LNHDA and CDR2 SQIVND (reference sequence). The CDR3 spells CASSMRQQMNTEAFF. CDR3 coding DNA: TGTGCCAGTAGTATGCGACAGCAAATGAACACTGAAGCTTTCTTT.

The chain is built from TRBV11-3 and TRBJ1-1; D is uncertain. Between the trimmed V and J ends, which lost 9 bases and 3 bases, there was a span of 14 bases. The CDR3 has 13 amino acids. Germline CDR1 and CDR2: SGHNT and YENEEA. The CDR3 coding sequence is TGTGCCAGTCGGCGGGGTGTTGACACTGAAGCTTTCTTT. It specifies CASRRGVDTEAFF.

The chain recombines TRBV5-6 with TRBJ2-3; D is perhaps TRBD1 (6 bases). CDR1 is SGHDT and CDR2 is YYEEEE in the germline V gene. Trimming removed 3 bases from V and 0 bases from J, with 11 bases in between. The length of the CDR3 is 15 residues. For the CDR3, the DNA is TGTGCCAGCAGCTCCATACAGGGTAGCACAGATACGCAGTATTTT. Translation: CASSSIQGSTDTQYF. The full variable domain, with the rest looked up from reference TRBV5-6 and TRBJ2-3, is DAGVTQSPTHLIKTRGQQVTLRCSPKSGHDTVSWYQQALGQGPQFIFQYYEEEERQRGNFPDRFSGHQFPNYSSELNVNALLLGDSALYLCASSSIQGSTDTQYFGPGTRLTVL.

This clone was detected once. The chain carries TRBV27 and TRBJ1-5; TRBD1 aligns across 7 bases. CDR3 length: 15 residues. With 5 bases clipped from V and 0 bases from J, the junction kept 4 bases outside the gene matches. Germline CDR1 and CDR2: MNHEY and SMNVEV (reference sequence). The DNA of the CDR3 is TGTGCCAGCAGTATCCAGGGGGTTAGCAATCAGCCCCAGCATTTT. Translation gives CASSIQGVSNQPQHF.

V usage is TRBV27 and J usage is TRBJ2-7; TRBD1 aligns across 9 bases. This CDR3 region has 14 residues. Germline-derived CDR1 and CDR2 are MNHEY and SMNVEV (reference sequence). V lost 5 bases, J lost 2 bases, and 4 bases stayed unmatched. The CDR3 sequence: CASSRTGAAYEQYF. DNA for the CDR3: TGTGCCAGCAGTCGGACAGGGGCCGCCTACGAGCAGTACTTC.

This rearrangement joins TRBV7-9 to TRBJ2-7, with a tentative D call TRBD1 (6 bases). Per the germline V gene, CDR1 is SEHNR and CDR2 is FQNEAQ (reference sequence). The V and J ends lost 5 bases and 3 bases respectively, with 20 bases between them. CDR3 length: 16 residues. The CDR3, as DNA: TGTGCCAGCAGCCCGCCACCGAGGCCAGGGGACTACGAGCAGTACTTC. This gives the protein CASSPPPRPGDYEQYF.

The CDR3 DNA follows: TGCGCCAGCAGGAAACAGGGGGCCCTCTCTGGGGCCAACGTCCTGACTTTC. It codes for CASRKQGALSGANVLTF. The rearrangement joins TRBV5-1 to TRBJ2-6, with 9 bases lining up with TRBD1. This CDR3 spans 17 amino acids. Trimming cost V 5 bases and J 0 bases; bases outside gene matches: 6. Germline V gives CDR1 SGHRS, CDR2 YFSETQ.

The V gene is TRBV27, the J gene TRBJ2-7; tentative D call: TRBD1 (6 bases). CDR1 MNHEY and CDR2 SMNVEV come from the germline V gene (reference sequence). Trimming removed 6 bases at V and 2 bases at J, with 17 bases between. The length of the CDR3 is 15 residues. CDR3 in DNA: TGTGCCAGCAGCCTCCGGCAGGGGAGCCCCTACGAGCAGTACTTC. Translation: CASSLRQGSPYEQYF.

The genes are TRBV5-6 and TRBJ1-2, with 10 nucleotides matching TRBD1. In germline, CDR1 is SGHDT, CDR2 YYEEEE. The V segment lost 3 bases and the J segment 8 bases; nucleotides outside the gene matches: 10. The CDR3 runs to 15 residues. The CDR3 here is CASSSAGTGVGGYTF. Written as DNA, the CDR3 is TGTGCCAGCAGCTCGGCCGGGACAGGGGTCGGAGGCTACACCTTC.